These 25 T cell receptor beta chains originate from one sample sequenced in a study of blood T cell repertoires in COVID-19. TCRdb keeps only in-frame clones here, not all; method: immunoSEQ multiplex PCR. The sample consists of some 300,000 clones, 85% to 90% of them appearing once. The sequenced material came from peripheral blood. These receptors were obtained from a woman aged 50 to 65 with COVID-19, enrolled during active disease.

The chain recombines TRBV19 with TRBJ1-1; D is ambiguous. CDR3 size: 15 residues. V lost 5 bases and J lost 0, with 13 bases in between. Germline loops: CDR1 LNHDA, CDR2 SQIVND (reference sequence). CDR3 nucleotides: TGTGCCAGTAGTCAGATACGGGGTATGAACACTGAAGCTTTCTTT. It specifies CASSQIRGMNTEAFF.

The chain links TRBV5-4 to TRBJ2-7; the match to TRBD2 covers 7 bases. In germline, CDR1 is SGHNT, CDR2 YYREEE (reference sequence). The length of the CDR3 is 15 residues. J was trimmed by 0 bases and V by 4 bases; bases with no gene match: 7. The DNA of the CDR3 is TGTGCCAGCAGCCTCCGGACTAGGAGCTCCTACGAGCAGTACTTC. It is translated as CASSLRTRSSYEQYF.

The J gene is TRBJ2-3, the V gene TRBV7-2, with TRBD2 as a possible D gene (6 bases). Trimming shortened V by 5 bases and J by 0 bases, and 9 bases separated the two germline ends. There are 14 residues in the CDR3. Germline V gene sequence: CDR1 SGHTA, CDR2 FQGNSA. The CDR3 is CASSRGISTDTQYF. CDR3 DNA: TGTGCCAGCAGCCGCGGGATCAGCACAGATACGCAGTATTTT.

There are a few counts of this clone. V usage is TRBV30 and J usage is TRBJ1-5, with 8 positions matching TRBD1. Germline assignment: CDR1 GTSNPN and CDR2 SVGIG (reference sequence). The CDR3 extends over 15 amino acids. J lost 4 bases, V lost 0 bases, and 5 bases had no gene match. The CDR3 DNA reads as TGTGCCTGGAGTGTAACTGGGACAGGAAATCAGCCCCAGCATTTT. Translating gives CAWSVTGTGNQPQHF.

The chain employs TRBV10-2 and TRBJ2-7; 7 nucleotides line up with TRBD1. CDR3 length: 15 residues. The V gene end was trimmed by 2 bases and the J gene end by 2 bases; junction bases not matched to a gene: 6. CDR1 is WSHSY, CDR2 SAAADI, per germline. The chain's CDR3 is CASSELWQGAYEQYF. CDR3 bases: TGCGCCAGCAGTGAGCTGTGGCAGGGGGCCTACGAGCAGTACTTC.

This sequence joins TRBV12-3 or TRBV12-4 and TRBJ2-1; D may be TRBD2 (5 bases). There are 13 residues in the CDR3. V lost 3 bases to trimming and J lost 6 bases, with 9 bases between them. As DNA, the CDR3 is TGTGCCAGCAGTTTTGGGAGCGTCAATGAGCAGTTCTTC. Protein sequence: CASSFGSVNEQFF.

V usage is TRBV2 and J usage is TRBJ1-4; 7 bases align to TRBD1. Germline assignment: CDR1 SNHLY and CDR2 FYNNEI. J lost 8 bases, V lost 3 bases, and 3 bases had no gene match. The CDR3 has 13 residues. This chain's CDR3 is CASSDRGVEKLFF. The CDR3 DNA follows: TGTGCCAGCAGTGACAGGGGGGTAGAAAAACTGTTTTTT.

The chain uses TRBV12-3 or TRBV12-4 and TRBJ1-5, with D perhaps TRBD1 (6 bases). The CDR3 sequence is 13 residues long. Deletions cut 11 bases from V and 4 bases from J, with 15 bases between. CDR3 nucleotides: TGTGCCTCGCGGGCAGGGGAGAATCAGCCCCAGCATTTT. This codes for CASRAGENQPQHF.

The chain combines TRBV29-1 with TRBJ2-1; 9 bases are a match to TRBD2. The CDR3 totals 15 residues. After removal of 1 base from V and 1 base from J, the junction contained 2 bases not matched to a gene. The germline V gene encodes CDR1 SQVTM and CDR2 ANQGSEA. Here the CDR3 reads CSVEGGRASYNEQFF. The DNA of the CDR3 is TGCAGCGTTGAAGGCGGGAGGGCGTCCTACAATGAGCAGTTCTTC.

J is TRBJ2-7 and V is TRBV7-9; a possible D gene is TRBD2 (5 bases). This CDR3 contains 15 residues. The V gene lost 1 base and the J gene lost 3 bases, with 13 bases spanning the gap. The germline V gene has CDR1 SEHNR and CDR2 FQNEAQ (reference sequence). CDR3 nucleotides: TGTGCCAGCAGCTTAGTTGAGGGCCCCCACTACGAGCAGTACTTC. It is translated as CASSLVEGPHYEQYF.

The CDR3 nucleotides are TGTGCCAGCACCGGGACTAGCTATTCCGAGCAGTACTTC. Translation gives CASTGTSYSEQYF. The V gene is TRBV21-1, the J gene TRBJ2-7; the tabulated D call, TRBD2, remains unverified against the DNA. TRBV21-1 is a listed pseudogene. CDR3 length: 13 amino acids.

This clone has more than one count but fewer than ten. V is TRBV5-1 and J is TRBJ1-1; D not resolved. Germline assignment: CDR1 SGHRS and CDR2 YFSETQ. This CDR3 comprises 13 residues. V lost 4 bases and J lost 1, with 8 bases in between. The CDR3 loop reads CASSREANTEAFF. In nucleotides, the CDR3 is TGCGCCAGCAGCCGCGAGGCGAACACTGAAGCTTTCTTT.

The chain recombines TRBV19 with TRBJ2-1; TRBD2 matches 14 bases. CDR3 size: 16 residues. In germline, CDR1 is LNHDA, CDR2 SQIVND (reference sequence). V shed 1 base and J 8 bases; nucleotides not matched to a gene: 4. The CDR3 DNA reads as TGTGCCAGTAGTATAGGGGGGACTAGCGGGAGCTATGAGCAGTTCTTC. It is translated as CASSIGGTSGSYEQFF. Drawing the rest from reference TRBV19 and TRBJ2-1, the complete variable domain is DGGITQSPKYLFRKEGQNVTLSCEQNLNHDAMYWYRQDPGQGLRLIYYSQIVNDFQKGDIAEGYSVSREKKESFPLTVTSAQKNPTAFYLCASSIGGTSGSYEQFFGPGTRLTVL.

The V gene is TRBV6-2 or TRBV6-3, the J gene TRBJ1-5, with D possibly TRBD1 on 5 matching bases. CDR1 MNHEY and CDR2 SVGEGT come from the germline V gene. V shed 0 bases and J shed 7 bases, with 16 bases lying between them. This CDR3 spans 16 amino acids. The CDR3 protein is CASSYSVGTGGQPQHF. CDR3 DNA: TGTGCCAGCAGTTACTCAGTAGGTACAGGTGGCCAGCCCCAGCATTTT.

The chain uses TRBV19 and TRBJ2-2; D gene unclear. V was pared by 7 bases and J by 0 bases, with 15 bases between. Germline CDR1 and CDR2: LNHDA and SQIVND (reference sequence). The CDR3 covers 16 residues. The DNA for the CDR3 is TGTGCCAGTATAGGCGGCCCAAACGCGAACACCGGGGAGCTGTTTTTT. Its translation is CASIGGPNANTGELFF.

V is TRBV29-1 and J is TRBJ1-5; the D is unclear. V lost 6 bases and J 4 bases, leaving 10 bases between the germline ends. Germline CDR1 is SQVTM and CDR2 is ANQGSEA. There are 12 residues in the CDR3. The CDR3 coding sequence is TGCAGCGTCCGGGGAGGGAATCAGCCCCAGCATTTT. Amino acid sequence: CSVRGGNQPQHF.

The chain uses TRBV5-6 and TRBJ1-5; TRBD1 aligns across 9 bases. Per germline, CDR1 SGHDT and CDR2 YYEEEE. V shed 4 bases, J shed 9 bases, and the junction held 5 bases outside the gene matches. The CDR3 is 13 residues long. This CDR3 reads CASSLGQGWPQHF. The CDR3 DNA is TGTGCCAGCAGCCTGGGACAGGGTTGGCCCCAGCATTTT.

The CDR3 nucleotides are TGTGCCAGCAGCGCCACCGGGACAGGGCATGGCTACACCTTC. It codes for CASSATGTGHGYTF. This chain connects TRBV7-9 to TRBJ1-2; 9 nucleotides match TRBD1. CDR3 length: 14 amino acids. Germline V gene sequence: CDR1 SEHNR, CDR2 FQNEAQ (reference sequence). With 5 bases clipped from V and 6 bases from J, the junction kept 7 bases outside the gene matches.

The CDR3 region has the DNA TGTGCCAGCAGCTCCCATGGTGGGTCCCCGGCCACAGAAAATTCACCCCTCCACTTT. It codes for CASSSHGGSPATENSPLHF. The chain employs TRBV11-3 and TRBJ1-6; no definite D call. The CDR3 extends over 19 amino acids. Germline loops: CDR1 SGHNT, CDR2 YENEEA. V lost 4 bases, J lost 7 bases, and 26 bases lay in between.

The chain links TRBV6-1 to TRBJ2-7; 12 bases line up with TRBD2. J gave up 2 bases and V 0 bases, and 8 bases lay outside the gene matches. Germline V gene lookup returns CDR1 MNHNS and CDR2 SASEGT. The CDR3 extends over 18 amino acids. DNA of the CDR3: TGTGCCAGCAGTGAAGCTGTGACTAGCGGGAGTCTCCCCTACGAGCAGTACTTC. Amino acid sequence: CASSEAVTSGSLPYEQYF.

The chain links TRBV9 to TRBJ2-7, with 7 positions matching TRBD2. This CDR3 is built from 15 residues. The J segment lost 4 bases and the V segment lost 4 bases, leaving 11 bases of the junction unmatched. Germline values: CDR1 SGDLS, CDR2 YYNGEE. CDR3 residues: CASSRGGGSTYEQYF. The CDR3 bases are TGTGCCAGCAGCCGCGGAGGCGGGAGCACGTACGAGCAGTACTTC.

This clone was counted a single time. This same CDR3 is encoded by further DNA sequences in the sample. The rearrangement joins TRBV12-3 or TRBV12-4 to TRBJ2-5; D gene uncertain. V dropped 3 bases and J dropped 4 bases, with 3 bases sitting between them. The CDR3 has 11 residues. The CDR3 spells CASSLRETQYF. CDR3 DNA sequence: TGTGCCAGCAGTTTGAGAGAGACCCAGTACTTC.

The V gene is TRBV5-4, the J gene TRBJ2-7, with TRBD2 as a possible D gene (5 bases). CDR1 SGHNT and CDR2 YYREEE come from the germline V gene (reference sequence). V dropped 4 bases and J dropped 1 base, with 12 bases sitting between them. The CDR3 totals 14 residues. The CDR3 DNA reads as TGTGCCAGCAGCCCGACTACGCGGTCCTACGAGCAGTACTTC. It encodes CASSPTTRSYEQYF.

The V and J genes are TRBV15 and TRBJ1-5; the match to TRBD1 covers 8 bases. This CDR3 region has 19 residues. Germline lookup yields CDR1 LNHNV and CDR2 YYDKDF (reference sequence). V lost 0 bases, J lost 6 bases, and 16 bases stayed unmatched. The CDR3: CATSRDERGRGRGSQPQHF. Written as DNA, the CDR3 is TGTGCCACCAGCAGAGATGAACGGGGCAGGGGGCGCGGTAGTCAGCCCCAGCATTTT.

V usage is TRBV3-1 (or the pseudogene TRBV3-2) and J usage is TRBJ2-1; 9 positions match TRBD2. The CDR3 has 15 residues. In germline, CDR1 is LGHDT, CDR2 YNNKEL (reference sequence). V trimming: 0 bases; J trimming: 7 bases; junction bases outside the gene matches: 4. CDR3 sequence reads: CASSQEGLARNEQFF. The CDR3 nucleotides read TGTGCCAGCAGCCAAGAGGGACTAGCAAGAAATGAGCAGTTCTTC.